This TCR beta chain was obtained from a study of OX40 agonist ivuxolimab in advanced cancers. Study-wide findings and caveats: Average numbers of expanded clones were greater in CD8+ T cells than in CD4+. Individuals who were partial responders at 0.1-3.0 mg/kg had clonal expansion that ranked among the lowest.

Germline V gives CDR1 SQVTM, CDR2 ANQGSEA. Trimming removed 8 bases at V and 3 bases at J, with 16 bases between. The CDR3 is 13 amino acids. TCRdb's table, derived via immunoSEQ multiplex PCR, lists solely in-frame clones and lacks some. The sample has about 45,000 clones; roughly 94% are singletons. Patients were ineligible given autoimmune disease history or systemic immunosuppression. Note on this clone: Antigen specificity is unknown.

Sample: CD4+ or CD8+ T cells sorted from blood, taken in a trial of the OX40 agonist ivuxolimab. The genes are TRBV29-1 and TRBJ1-1; D perhaps matches TRBD1 (6 bases). The clonotype comes from an adult with an advanced solid tumor such as melanoma, head and neck, liver or kidney cancer. The CDR3 sequence: CSSFGGLDTEAFF. In nucleotides, the CDR3 is TGCAGCTCCTTCGGGGGGCTCGACACTGAAGCTTTCTTT.